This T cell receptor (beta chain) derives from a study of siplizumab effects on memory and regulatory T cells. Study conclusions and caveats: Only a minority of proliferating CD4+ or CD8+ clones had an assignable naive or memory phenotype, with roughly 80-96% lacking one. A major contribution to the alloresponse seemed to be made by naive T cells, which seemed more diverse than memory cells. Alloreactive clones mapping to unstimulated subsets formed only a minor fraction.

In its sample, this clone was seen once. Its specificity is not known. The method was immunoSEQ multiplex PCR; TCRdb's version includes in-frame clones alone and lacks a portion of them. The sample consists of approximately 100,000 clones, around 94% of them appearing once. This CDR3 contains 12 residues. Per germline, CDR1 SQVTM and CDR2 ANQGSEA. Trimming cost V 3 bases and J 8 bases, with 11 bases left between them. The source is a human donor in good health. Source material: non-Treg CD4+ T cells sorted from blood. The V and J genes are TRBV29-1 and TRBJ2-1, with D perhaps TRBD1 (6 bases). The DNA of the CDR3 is TGCAGCGTTGAGGACAGTCGCGATGAGCAGTTCTTC. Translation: CSVEDSRDEQFF.